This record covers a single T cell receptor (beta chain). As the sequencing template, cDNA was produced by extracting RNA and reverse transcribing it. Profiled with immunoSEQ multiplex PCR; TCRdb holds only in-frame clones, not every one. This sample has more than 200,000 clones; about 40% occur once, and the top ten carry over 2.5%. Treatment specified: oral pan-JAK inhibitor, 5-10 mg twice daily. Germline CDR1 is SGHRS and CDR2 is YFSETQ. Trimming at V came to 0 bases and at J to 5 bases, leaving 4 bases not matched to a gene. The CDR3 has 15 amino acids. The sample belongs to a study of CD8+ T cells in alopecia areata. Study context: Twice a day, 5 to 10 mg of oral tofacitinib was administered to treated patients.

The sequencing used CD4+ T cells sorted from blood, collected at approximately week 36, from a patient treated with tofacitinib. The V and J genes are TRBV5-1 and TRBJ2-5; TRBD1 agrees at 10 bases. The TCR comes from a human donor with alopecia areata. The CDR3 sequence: CASSLGADRGETQYF. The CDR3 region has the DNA TGCGCCAGCAGCTTGGGAGCGGACAGGGGGGAGACCCAGTACTTC. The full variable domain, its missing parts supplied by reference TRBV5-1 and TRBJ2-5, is KAGVTQTPRYLIKTRGQQVTLSCSPISGHRSVSWYQQTPGQGLQFLFEYFSETQRNKGNFPGRFSGRQFSNSRSEMNVSTLELGDSALYLCASSLGADRGETQYFGPGTRLLVL.